The source of this T cell receptor beta chain is a study of blood T cell repertoires in COVID-19. Overall study context: Samples of COVID-19 (acute and convalescent) were obtained from the United States, Italy and Spain. Sources were T cells, B-cell-depleted T cells, or PBMCs; the material itself was cDNA or gDNA.

The CDR3 consists of 13 residues. V shed 5 bases and J shed 0 bases, with 8 bases lying between them. Looked up from germline, CDR1 is SGHTA and CDR2 is FQGNSA. In the authors' methods: Amplification of reference gene primers was used by the study to estimate nucleated cell counts. Clones were sequenced by immunoSEQ multiplex PCR, and TCRdb holds only the in-frame ones, with some missing. V, J and clone size are those of that table, while D and trimming were read from the DNA. Among 150,000 to 200,000 clones, about 83% were seen once, and the ten largest hold 1.5%. The sequenced sample consisted of peripheral blood. This receptor was obtained from a human donor in a cohort sampled during active COVID-19. The gene calls are TRBV7-2 and TRBJ2-7, with D hard to call. The CDR3 DNA reads TGTGCCAGCAGCCGAGTGAACTCCTACGAGCAGTACTTC. This sequence encodes CASSRVNSYEQYF.